Below are 16 T cell receptor beta chains sequenced from a single sample in a study of T-cell reconstitution after alpha-beta-depleted transplantation in children. Unique molecular identifiers were used in preparing the TCRbeta library. One entry per CDR3 protein results from TCRdb running MiXCR on the PCR reads. The data contain over 200,000 distinct CDR3 sequences, 11% of them seen just once; the ten biggest clones take up approximately 30%. Sample: PBMCs, taken before TCRalphabeta/CD19-depleted stem cell transplant. The source of these receptors is a child less than two years old with acute myeloid leukemia, due to receive a stem cell transplant.

This clonotype has just a few counts. The V call is TRBV24-1, the J call TRBJ2-5, with D uncertain. V gave up 2 bases and J gave up 5 bases, with 8 bases separating them. Germline CDR1 KGHDR, CDR2 SFDVKD. CDR3 length equals 13 residues. CDR3: CATSDWSGETQYF. CDR3 DNA sequence: TGTGCCACCAGTGATTGGTCCGGTGAGACCCAGTACTTC.

This clonotype was counted at least ten times. This chain uses TRBV7-2 with TRBJ2-7, with 10 bases identical to TRBD2. Trimming took 1 base from V and 4 from J; bases not matched to a gene: 7. Germline V lookup: CDR1 SGHTA, CDR2 FQGNSA. The CDR3 has 16 residues. CDR3 amino acids: CASSLVMSSGSYEQYF. Here the CDR3 DNA reads TGTGCCAGCAGCTTAGTTATGTCTAGCGGGAGTTACGAGCAGTACTTC.

This clonotype came up many times. The chain is built from TRBV29-1 and TRBJ2-1, with unresolved D. V dropped 6 bases and J dropped 2 bases, with 11 bases sitting between them. Germline CDR1 is SQVTM and CDR2 is ANQGSEA. The CDR3 extends over 13 amino acids. The CDR3 sequence is CSVAVPTYNEQFF. In DNA, the CDR3 is TGCAGCGTCGCGGTTCCAACCTACAATGAGCAGTTCTTC.

This clonotype was detected ten times or more. This chain connects TRBV12-3 or TRBV12-4 to TRBJ1-5; 8 positions match TRBD1. V shed 8 bases, J shed 0 bases, and the junction held 6 bases outside the gene matches. The CDR3 length is 15 residues. The CDR3 region is CASGHRGYSNQPQHF. CDR3 sequence (DNA): TGTGCCAGCGGCCACAGGGGGTATAGCAATCAGCCCCAGCATTTT.

This clonotype has ten or more counts. The CDR3 coding sequence is TGTGCCAGCAGTAAGACACTGAACAATGAGCAGTTCTTC. This codes for CASSKTLNNEQFF. The chain couples TRBV5-5 to TRBJ2-1; D is unresolved. V was pared by 5 bases and J by 5 bases, with 11 bases between. This CDR3 has 13 residues. Germline lookup yields CDR1 SGHKS and CDR2 YYEKEE (reference sequence).

The chain links TRBV7-2 to TRBJ2-7; 13 nucleotides match TRBD2. The junction had 7 bases not matched to a gene; V was cut back by 4 bases and J by 4 bases. CDR1 and CDR2 from the germline V gene are SGHTA and FQGNSA. CDR3 length: 16 amino acids. CDR3 region: CASSSRTSGSRYEQYF. CDR3 DNA: TGTGCCAGCAGCTCAAGGACTAGCGGGAGTAGGTACGAGCAGTACTTC.

In this sample, this clonotype turned up many times. The chain recombines TRBV20-1 with TRBJ2-1; D ambiguous. The CDR3 is 13 amino acids. The V and J ends lost 3 bases and 7 bases respectively, with 13 bases between them. Germline-derived CDR1 and CDR2 are DFQATT and SNEGSKA (reference sequence). The chain's CDR3 is CSARIPPRNEQFF. The CDR3 DNA reads as TGCAGTGCTAGGATCCCGCCCCGAAATGAGCAGTTCTTC.

Many counts were recorded for this clonotype. The chain recombines TRBV20-1 with TRBJ2-7; D is unresolved. CDR3 length: 14 amino acids. Germline lookup yields CDR1 DFQATT and CDR2 SNEGSKA (reference sequence). V gave up 1 base and J gave up 0 bases, with 10 bases separating them. As DNA, the CDR3 is TGCAGTGCTAGAGTCCTCGGTCACTCCTACGAGCAGTACTTC. Protein: CSARVLGHSYEQYF.

This clonotype was detected a few times. J is TRBJ2-7 and V is TRBV2; D is unclear. Trimming shortened V by 0 bases and J by 2 bases, and 11 bases separated the two germline ends. Germline assignment: CDR1 SNHLY and CDR2 FYNNEI. The CDR3 is 15 amino acids. CDR3 sequence: CASSEALDVAYEQYF. The CDR3 DNA reads TGTGCCAGCAGTGAAGCTCTGGACGTCGCCTACGAGCAGTACTTC.

This clonotype has at least ten counts. Here the CDR3 reads CSVDSGRAGTQYF. The CDR3 nucleotides are TGCAGCGTTGATAGCGGGAGGGCCGGTACGCAGTATTTT. This chain uses TRBV29-1 with TRBJ2-3; TRBD2 matches at 11 bases. J was trimmed by 8 bases and V by 3 bases; bases with no gene match: 4. The CDR3 extends over 13 amino acids. Germline loops: CDR1 SQVTM, CDR2 ANQGSEA.

This clonotype was detected only once. It may be a read error: a sequence one base away is much more abundant. This sequence joins TRBV29-1 and TRBJ1-5, with unresolved D. Trimming took 3 bases from V and 6 from J, leaving 15 bases between them. The CDR3 is 14 amino acids. CDR1 is SQVTM, CDR2 ANQGSEA, per germline. CDR3 sequence: CSVDEQRRGQPQHF. CDR3 bases: TGCAGCGTTGACGAACAGAGGAGAGGTCAGCCCCAGCATTTT.

This clonotype showed up many times. The chain employs TRBV20-1 and TRBJ2-1; D is unresolved. The CDR3 length is 15 residues. Germline lookup yields CDR1 DFQATT and CDR2 SNEGSKA (reference sequence). V was cut by 0 bases and J by 2 bases, with 11 bases left in between. The CDR3 nucleotides read TGCAGTGCTAGAGACCCTAACAGTCCCTACAATGAGCAGTTCTTC. Protein product: CSARDPNSPYNEQFF.

The sample holds many counts of this clonotype. The V and J genes are TRBV14 and TRBJ2-1; 7 positions agree with TRBD2. J gave up 3 bases and V 4 bases, and 12 bases lay outside the gene matches. The CDR3 spans 17 residues. The germline V gene has CDR1 SGHDN and CDR2 FVKESK. The DNA for the CDR3 is TGTGCCAGCAGCCCCCGCGCCACTAGCGCTTACTACAATGAGCAGTTCTTC. It codes for CASSPRATSAYYNEQFF.

This clonotype was detected many times. This chain connects TRBV20-1 to TRBJ2-7, with 9 bases matching TRBD2. CDR1 and CDR2 from the germline V gene are DFQATT and SNEGSKA (reference sequence). This CDR3 has 12 residues. V shed 3 bases and J 4 bases; nucleotides not matched to a gene: 1. Here the CDR3 reads CSASSGSYEQYF. The CDR3, as DNA: TGCAGTGCTAGTAGCGGGAGTTACGAGCAGTACTTC.

This clonotype showed up many times. The J gene is TRBJ2-2, the V gene TRBV19; a possible D gene is TRBD2 (6 bases). Germline V lookup: CDR1 LNHDA, CDR2 SQIVND (reference sequence). Trimming cost V 4 bases and J 6 bases, with 15 bases left between them. The CDR3 contains 15 residues. The chain's CDR3 is CASSSGEVGAGELFF. CDR3 DNA: TGTGCCAGTAGTAGCGGGGAGGTCGGGGCCGGGGAGCTGTTTTTT.

This clonotype appeared many times. This chain uses TRBV9 with TRBJ2-1; tentatively, D is TRBD1 (5 bases). The V gene lost 0 bases and the J gene lost 0 bases, with 7 bases spanning the gap. Germline loops: CDR1 SGDLS, CDR2 YYNGEE. The CDR3 loop spans 15 amino acids. CDR3 region: CASSVDRSSYNEQFF. The CDR3 DNA is TGTGCCAGCAGCGTAGACAGGAGCTCCTACAATGAGCAGTTCTTC.